This TCR beta chain originates from a study of blood T cell repertoires in COVID-19. The CDR3 length is 16 residues. The germline CDR1 and CDR2 sequences are MNHNS and SASEGT. Trimming took 4 bases from V and 0 from J, leaving 12 bases between them. Assay used: immunoSEQ multiplex PCR; TCRdb lists only in-frame clones, some missing. Of tens of thousands of clones listed, around 90% were seen once; the top ten hold under 3%. The receptor's source is a woman between 50 and 59 years old with active or convalescent COVID-19. The J gene is TRBJ1-4, the V gene TRBV6-1, with D possibly being TRBD1 (5 bases). The sample consisted of peripheral blood. CDR3 nucleotide sequence: TGTGCCAGCAGTGCAAGCCAGGGTGCAACTAATGAAAAACTGTTTTTT. Amino acids: CASSASQGATNEKLFF.